The 21 T cell receptor beta chains below all came from one sample that was sequenced in a study of blood T cell repertoires in COVID-19. Measured with immunoSEQ multiplex PCR; TCRdb has only the in-frame clones, and not every one. The table has 70,000 to 100,000 clones, 88% seen once. The sequenced material came from peripheral blood. Receptors were obtained from a human donor in a cohort sampled during active COVID-19.

The rearrangement uses TRBV4-3 and TRBJ1-1; D perhaps matches TRBD1 (5 bases). In germline, CDR1 is LGHNA, CDR2 YSLEER. The CDR3 spans 13 residues. The germline V and J ends were trimmed by 1 base and 8 bases, with 11 bases remaining between them. This CDR3 reads CASSQGRQLEAFF. The DNA of the CDR3 is TGCGCCAGCAGCCAAGGTAGACAGCTAGAAGCTTTCTTT.

This clone was seen a single time. J is TRBJ2-7 and V is TRBV7-2; D remains unclear. V was shortened by 3 bases and J by 2 bases, with 11 bases between the two germline ends. There are 14 residues in the CDR3. Looked up from germline, CDR1 is SGHTA and CDR2 is FQGNSA. In DNA, the CDR3 is TGTGCCAGCAGCTTGACACAGATGACCTACGAGCAGTACTTC. The encoded protein is CASSLTQMTYEQYF. Supplemented by reference TRBV7-2 and TRBJ2-7, the full variable domain reads GAGVSQSPSNKVTEKGKDVELRCDPISGHTALYWYRQSLGQGLEFLIYFQGNSAPDKSGLPSDRFSAERTGGSVSTLTIQRTQQEDSAVYLCASSLTQMTYEQYFGPGTRLTVT.

The chain's CDR3 is CASSLSLGTEVAKNIQYF. Written as DNA, the CDR3 is TGTGCCAGCAGTTTATCCCTAGGGACAGAGGTAGCCAAAAACATTCAGTACTTC. The genes are TRBV28 and TRBJ2-4; 7 nucleotides match TRBD1. V trimming: 1 base; J trimming: 0 bases; junction bases outside the gene matches: 9. Germline V gene sequence: CDR1 MDHEN, CDR2 SYDVKM. The CDR3 has 18 amino acids.

The chain links TRBV6-5 to TRBJ2-7, with D possibly matching TRBD1 (6 bases). In germline, CDR1 is MNHEY, CDR2 SVGAGI. Trimming took 7 bases from V and 1 from J, leaving 17 bases between them. This CDR3 region has 15 residues. CDR3 sequence (DNA): TGTGCCAGCAATAACCTCAGGGGCGGATCCTACGAGCAGTACTTC. It yields the protein CASNNLRGGSYEQYF.

This clone was recorded once. V gene TRBV6-5 combines with J gene TRBJ2-1, with 9 positions matching TRBD2. The CDR3 covers 15 residues. V was pared by 6 bases and J by 3 bases, with 6 bases of the junction left unmatched. Germline CDR1 is MNHEY and CDR2 is SVGAGI. CDR3 nucleotides: TGTGCCAGCAGAGGGCGGGAGGGCCTCTACAATGAGCAGTTCTTC. Residues: CASRGREGLYNEQFF.

The chain uses TRBV5-1 and TRBJ2-7; 8 positions agree with TRBD2. CDR1 is SGHRS and CDR2 is YFSETQ in the germline V gene. The junction had 6 bases not matched to a gene; V was cut back by 4 bases and J by 0 bases. This CDR3 spans 15 amino acids. Here the CDR3 reads CASSILAGRSYEQYF. DNA of the CDR3: TGCGCCAGCAGCATCCTAGCGGGCCGCTCCTACGAGCAGTACTTC.

CDR3 residues: CASSTGGGTYNEQFF. The CDR3 region has the DNA TGTGCCAGCAGTACGGGCGGGGGGACCTACAATGAGCAGTTCTTC. The chain joins TRBV28 to TRBJ2-1; 8 bases align to TRBD2. With V trimmed by 5 bases and J by 2 bases, 5 bases remained unmatched. Germline V gives CDR1 MDHEN, CDR2 SYDVKM. This CDR3 is built from 15 residues. Supplemented by reference TRBV28 and TRBJ2-1, the full variable domain reads DVKVTQSSRYLVKRTGEKVFLECVQDMDHENMFWYRQDPGLGLRLIYFSYDVKMKEKGDIPEGYSVSREKKERFSLILESASTNQTSMYLCASSTGGGTYNEQFFGPGTRLTVL.

J is TRBJ1-4 and V is TRBV3-1 (or the pseudogene TRBV3-2), with 7 bases identical to TRBD1. Looked up from germline, CDR1 is LGHDT and CDR2 is YNNKEL (reference sequence). CDR3 length: 15 amino acids. The junction had 3 bases not matched to a gene; V was cut back by 0 bases and J by 5 bases. CDR3 in DNA: TGTGCCAGCAGCCAAGATTGGGACAGAAATGAAAAACTGTTTTTT. Amino acids: CASSQDWDRNEKLFF.

The chain carries TRBV3-1 (or the pseudogene TRBV3-2) and TRBJ2-7, with D tentatively TRBD2 (6 bases). This CDR3 has 16 residues. Trimming pared 0 bases from V and 3 bases from J, leaving 15 bases between. CDR1 LGHDT and CDR2 YNNKEL come from the germline V gene (reference sequence). This chain's CDR3 is CASSQDEPSASYEQYF. The DNA for the CDR3 is TGTGCCAGCAGCCAAGACGAACCTAGCGCTAGCTACGAGCAGTACTTC.

This rearrangement joins TRBV10-3 to TRBJ2-3, with a weak D call TRBD1 (5 bases). CDR1 is ENHRY, CDR2 SYGVKD, per germline. The germline V and J ends were trimmed by 10 bases and 3 bases, with 17 bases remaining between them. The CDR3 has 14 amino acids. As DNA, the CDR3 is TGTGCCACCCGGGTCAGGGAAGGGACAGATACGCAGTATTTT. Translated: CATRVREGTDTQYF.

The chain couples TRBV5-4 to TRBJ2-4; TRBD2 might be the D (6 bases). Trimming pared 0 bases from V and 3 bases from J, leaving 10 bases between. Germline values: CDR1 SGHNT, CDR2 YYREEE (reference sequence). This CDR3 contains 15 residues. The CDR3 DNA follows: TGTGCCAGCAGCTTGGTTGGGGGAGGCAAAAACATTCAGTACTTC. It translates to CASSLVGGGKNIQYF.

The chain recombines TRBV7-7 with TRBJ2-7; 7 bases match TRBD2. The V gene's germline CDR1 is SSHAT and CDR2 FNYEAQ (reference sequence). The ends lost 2 bases at V and 5 bases at J; junction bases unmatched: 9. CDR3 size: 15 residues. The chain's CDR3 is CASSLKRGPVHEQYF. The CDR3, as DNA: TGTGCCAGCAGCTTAAAGCGGGGCCCCGTGCACGAGCAGTACTTC.

The chain links TRBV19 to TRBJ2-7, with D possibly being TRBD1 (6 bases). Germline-derived CDR1 and CDR2 are LNHDA and SQIVND (reference sequence). There are 14 residues in the CDR3. Trimming removed 4 bases from V and 2 bases from J, with 12 bases in between. The CDR3 sequence: CASSKQGAAYEQYF. DNA of the CDR3: TGTGCCAGTAGTAAACAGGGTGCGGCCTACGAGCAGTACTTC.

The rearrangement joins TRBV13 to TRBJ2-4; 8 nucleotides line up with TRBD1. The CDR3 consists of 18 residues. CDR1 PRHDT and CDR2 FYEKMQ come from the germline V gene (reference sequence). Trimming cost V 1 base and J 7 bases; bases outside gene matches: 15. DNA for the CDR3: TGTGCCAGCAGCTTAGCAAGGGGACCTCAGACAGGGGCCAACATTCAGTACTTC. Translated, it gives CASSLARGPQTGANIQYF.

V and J are TRBV20-1 and TRBJ2-5, with D tentatively TRBD2 (6 bases). In germline, CDR1 is DFQATT, CDR2 SNEGSKA (reference sequence). Between the trimmed V and J ends, which lost 6 bases and 5 bases, there was a span of 10 bases. CDR3 size: 11 residues. CDR3 DNA: TGCAGTGCCGGGACTTGGGAGACCCAGTACTTC. Protein product: CSAGTWETQYF.

The chain links TRBV28 to TRBJ2-7, with TRBD2 matching 11 bases. The CDR3 runs 15 residues. Trimming removed 4 bases from V and 6 bases from J; junction bases left unmatched: 8. Germline V lookup: CDR1 MDHEN, CDR2 SYDVKM. This chain's CDR3 is CASSSPLAGVSEQYF. The CDR3 nucleotides are TGTGCCAGCAGTTCCCCACTAGCGGGAGTATCCGAGCAGTACTTC. Full variable domain (missing parts from reference TRBV28 and TRBJ2-7): DVKVTQSSRYLVKRTGEKVFLECVQDMDHENMFWYRQDPGLGLRLIYFSYDVKMKEKGDIPEGYSVSREKKERFSLILESASTNQTSMYLCASSSPLAGVSEQYFGPGTRLTVT.

The rearrangement uses TRBV4-2 and TRBJ1-1; TRBD1 might be the D (6 bases). The CDR3 is 17 residues long. Trimming cost V 4 bases and J 5 bases, with 23 bases left between them. Looked up from germline, CDR1 is LGHNA and CDR2 is YNFKEQ. The CDR3 sequence is CASSREPRSAGATEAFF. CDR3 nucleotide sequence: TGTGCCAGCAGCCGAGAACCGCGGTCGGCGGGGGCAACTGAAGCTTTCTTT.

The V call is TRBV10-1, the J call TRBJ1-1; D unclear. Germline V CDR1 and CDR2: WNHNN, SYGVQD (reference sequence). CDR3 length: 11 residues. Trimming took 8 bases from V and 10 from J, leaving 14 bases between them. CDR3 DNA sequence: TGCGCCAGCCCGGGGTCCGGTGGAGCTTTCTTT. Its translation: CASPGSGGAFF.

This chain joins TRBV5-4 and TRBJ2-2, with D possibly being TRBD1 (7 bases). Germline V gene sequence: CDR1 SGHNT, CDR2 YYREEE (reference sequence). This CDR3 is built from 14 residues. Trimming took off 5 bases at V and 6 bases at J, with 14 bases between the two ends. The CDR3 loop is CASSRTRGAGELFF. In nucleotides, the CDR3 is TGTGCCAGCAGTCGCACCAGGGGGGCCGGGGAGCTGTTTTTT.

V usage is TRBV4-3 and J usage is TRBJ1-2, with D tentatively TRBD1 (5 bases). Germline-derived CDR1 and CDR2 are LGHNA and YSLEER. This CDR3 region has 15 residues. Trimming shortened V by 0 bases and J by 4 bases, and 12 bases separated the two germline ends. CDR3 region: CASSQDSTGVYGYTF. The CDR3 coding sequence is TGCGCCAGCAGCCAAGATTCGACGGGGGTCTATGGCTACACCTTC.

The V and J genes are TRBV19 and TRBJ2-7; possibly TRBD2 for D (7 bases). V was cut by 3 bases and J by 7 bases, with 22 bases left in between. Germline CDR1 LNHDA, CDR2 SQIVND (reference sequence). This CDR3 has 16 residues. CDR3 residues: CASSMSRGGALVEQYF. The CDR3 DNA sequence: TGTGCCAGTAGTATGAGCCGAGGGGGGGCCTTAGTGGAGCAGTACTTC. The complete variable domain, with remaining parts taken from reference TRBV19 and TRBJ2-7, reads DGGITQSPKYLFRKEGQNVTLSCEQNLNHDAMYWYRQDPGQGLRLIYYSQIVNDFQKGDIAEGYSVSREKKESFPLTVTSAQKNPTAFYLCASSMSRGGALVEQYFGPGTRLTVT.